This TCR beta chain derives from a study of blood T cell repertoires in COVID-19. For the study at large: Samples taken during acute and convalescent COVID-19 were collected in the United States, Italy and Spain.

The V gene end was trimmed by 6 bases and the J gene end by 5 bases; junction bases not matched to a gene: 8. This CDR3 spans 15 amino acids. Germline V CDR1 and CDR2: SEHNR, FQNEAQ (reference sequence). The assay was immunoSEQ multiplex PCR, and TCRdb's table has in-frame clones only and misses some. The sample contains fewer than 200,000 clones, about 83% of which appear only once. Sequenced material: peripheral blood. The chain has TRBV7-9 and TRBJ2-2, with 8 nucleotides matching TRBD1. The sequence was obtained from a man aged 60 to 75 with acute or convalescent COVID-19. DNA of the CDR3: TGTGCCAGCAGTCCACGGGACAGGCTTACCGGGGAGCTGTTTTTT. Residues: CASSPRDRLTGELFF.